This is a list of T cell receptor beta chains from one sample in a study of HIV-infected patients and healthy controls. TCRdb processed the 5' RACE reads anew with MiXCR; each CDR3 protein has one entry. The sample has approximately 67,000 distinct CDR3 sequences, about a sixth seen once. The sequenced sample consisted of CD4+ T cells from blood. All receptors derive from a human donor in good health. Both conserved end residues are part of each CDR3. Fields, in order: D gene, V gene, J gene, clone size, CDR3 DNA, CDR3 protein. The D gene is left open where the match is weak. For some rows the clone size is stated as once, few or many, or as a class when expanded; others skip it.

-,TRBV5-1,TRBJ2-2,-,TGCGCCAGCTATGTGACAGCTTCCACCGGGGAGCTGTTTTTT,CASYVTASTGELFF
-,TRBV18,TRBJ1-1,-,TGTGCCAGCTTACGACTGTCGGGGGGAAACACTGAAGCTTTCTTT,CASLRLSGGNTEAFF
-,TRBV20-1,TRBJ2-7,many,TGCAGTGCTAACCGGGACGGGCTCTCCTACGAGCAGTACTTC,CSANRDGLSYEQYF
-,TRBV12-5,TRBJ2-2,many,TGTGCTAGTGGTTTGTATCTAGGACCTAAAGGGAGGAACACCGGGGAGCTGTTTTTT,CASGLYLGPKGRNTGELFF
-,TRBV5-1,TRBJ1-4,-,TGCGCCAGCAGCTTGTTAGGAACCACTGATGAAAAACTGTTTTTT,CASSLLGTTDEKLFF
-,TRBV7-8,TRBJ1-1,many,TGTGCCAGCAGCCCAGGACCTTACACTGAAGCTTTCTTT,CASSPGPYTEAFF
-,TRBV20-1,TRBJ1-2,-,TGCAGTGCTACTTCAGGCACGGGCTACACCTTC,CSATSGTGYTF
-,TRBV10-3,TRBJ2-7,many,TGTGCCATCAGTGATTCCAGGGAATCCTACGAGCAGTACTTC,CAISDSRESYEQYF
-,TRBV28,TRBJ1-6,many,TGTGCCAGCTACGGGGGGTCCCTGGAGAATTCACCCCTCCACTTT,CASYGGSLENSPLHF
-,TRBV6-6,TRBJ1-4,few,TGTGCCAGCAAAGCACCTCAAGACGGTGAAAAACTGTTTTTT,CASKAPQDGEKLFF
-,TRBV7-9,TRBJ2-6,few,TGTGCCAGCAGCCCTTTTTCCTCTGGGGCCAACGTCCTGACTTTC,CASSPFSSGANVLTF
TRBD1,TRBV27,TRBJ1-1,many,TGTGCCAGCAGAAGACAGGGGAACATGAACACTGAAGCTTTCTTT,CASRRQGNMNTEAFF
-,TRBV7-2,TRBJ2-7,-,TGTGCCAGCAGCTTAGTACCCGGCGGTGGAGCCTCCGAGCAGTACTTC,CASSLVPGGGASEQYF
TRBD2,TRBV12-3/TRBV12-4,TRBJ2-2,-,TGTGCCAGCAGTTTGGGGCTAGCGGGAACCGGGGAGCTGTTTTTT,CASSLGLAGTGELFF
-,TRBV2,TRBJ1-6,many,TGTGCCAGCAGTGAAAGGGACAAATTTTTGGAGAATTCACCCCTCCACTTT,CASSERDKFLENSPLHF
TRBD1,TRBV10-3,TRBJ1-1,-,TGTGCCACCCGACAGGGGCGACCTAACACTGAAGCTTTCTTT,CATRQGRPNTEAFF
-,TRBV19,TRBJ2-6,-,TGTGCCAGTAGTAAGGGCGCAGTGGTCTCTGGGGCCAACGTCCTGACTTTC,CASSKGAVVSGANVLTF
TRBD1,TRBV19,TRBJ2-7,few,TGTGCCAGTATGAGTGGGACAGGGGCCACCTACGAGCAGTACTTC,CASMSGTGATYEQYF
TRBD2,TRBV9,TRBJ2-3,many,TGTGCCAGCAGCGTTGGACTAGCGGGGGGCGCAGATACGCAGTATTTT,CASSVGLAGGADTQYF
-,TRBV18,TRBJ2-4,-,TGTGCCAGCTCACCCAGGACATCCCTTCTTAGCAAAAACATTCAGTACTTC,CASSPRTSLLSKNIQYF
-,TRBV7-2,TRBJ1-5,few,TGTGCCAGCGGACCTTCCGCGGGAGGTCAGCCCCAGCATTTT,CASGPSAGGQPQHF
TRBD2,TRBV29-1,TRBJ2-1,-,TGCAGCGCCGACCCGGGACTAGCGGCAAATGAGCAGTTCTTC,CSADPGLAANEQFF
-,TRBV18,TRBJ2-1,many,TGTGCCAGCTCACCTGGCGGCTACAATGAGCAGTTCTTC,CASSPGGYNEQFF
TRBD2,TRBV6-2/TRBV6-3,TRBJ2-3,-,TGTGCCAGCAGTTTAGGACGGGGGGGACTCCCAGATACGCAGTATTTT,CASSLGRGGLPDTQYF
-,TRBV7-2,TRBJ2-3,many,TGTGCCAGCAATAACGGGGAGGGGGCGAGCACAGATACGCAGTATTTT,CASNNGEGASTDTQYF
-,TRBV12-3/TRBV12-4,TRBJ2-7,many,TGTGCCAGCAGTTTGGCGGAGCCCACGAGAACGCAGTACTTC,CASSLAEPTRTQYF
-,TRBV7-8,TRBJ1-2,few,TGTGCCAGCAGTCTATTGGGAGGGTCCAATAACTATGGCTACACCTTC,CASSLLGGSNNYGYTF
-,TRBV9,TRBJ2-3,-,TGTGCCAGCAGCGTAGGCGAGATAAACACAGATACGCAGTATTTT,CASSVGEINTDTQYF
TRBD1,TRBV7-7,TRBJ2-1,many,TGTGCCAGCAGTCGACAGGGATACAATGAGCAGTTCTTC,CASSRQGYNEQFF
TRBD2,TRBV9,TRBJ2-2,many,TGTGCCAGCCAGACGGCGGGAGGGCCCCGGGAGCTGTTTTTT,CASQTAGGPRELFF
-,TRBV18,TRBJ1-1,-,TGTGCCAGCTCACGTTCTCAGGGCCCTGAAGCTTTCTTT,CASSRSQGPEAFF
TRBD1,TRBV20-1,TRBJ2-1,many,TGCAGTGCTAGTGCAGGGGGCGTCCACAATGAGCAGTTCTTC,CSASAGGVHNEQFF
-,TRBV18,TRBJ1-1,-,TGTGCCAGCTCACCCTACCAAATTTGGGGCCCTGAAGCTTTCTTT,CASSPYQIWGPEAFF
-,TRBV18,TRBJ2-7,few,TGTGCCAGCTCCCTCGGGCCAATTGCCTACGAGCAGTACTTC,CASSLGPIAYEQYF
-,TRBV3-1,TRBJ2-4,few,TGTGCCAGCAGCCAAGGTGGAGGGGGTCGGGCCAAAAACATTCAGTACTTC,CASSQGGGGRAKNIQYF
-,TRBV19,TRBJ1-2,-,TGTGCCAGTACGGTCCCCCCGCGGGGGGGCTACACCTTC,CASTVPPRGGYTF
-,TRBV20-1,TRBJ1-1,few,TGCAGTGCTAGAGATGGTACACCCGGTAGAGGAGCTTTCTTT,CSARDGTPGRGAFF
-,TRBV21-1,TRBJ1-3,-,TGTGCCAGCAGGAATAACCGACGGGTTTCTGGAAACACCATATATTTT,CASRNNRRVSGNTIYF
TRBD1,TRBV11-2,TRBJ2-3,few,TGTGCCAGCAGCTTGAGGGGGCGCCTCACAGATACGCAGTATTTT,CASSLRGRLTDTQYF
-,TRBV29-1,TRBJ1-1,-,TGCAGCGTTGGGGGATTTGGGGGGAACACTGAAGCTTTCTTT,CSVGGFGGNTEAFF
TRBD1,TRBV6-2/TRBV6-3,TRBJ2-3,many,TGTGCCAGCAGCAGCACGGGACAGGCAGAGTATTTT,CASSSTGQAEYF
TRBD1,TRBV10-3,TRBJ2-1,few,TGTGCCATCAAAGGGACAGGGGGTGCTCCCTTGTCTAATGAGCAGTTCTTC,CAIKGTGGAPLSNEQFF
-,TRBV4-3,TRBJ1-6,few,TGCGCCAGCAGCCAAGATGTGGCCGGGGCGGACTCACCCCTCCACTTT,CASSQDVAGADSPLHF
-,TRBV7-2,TRBJ2-3,-,TGTGCCAGCAGCTCAGCGGCCCGACGTATCCGCACAGATACGCAGTATTTT,CASSSAARRIRTDTQYF
-,TRBV20-1,TRBJ2-1,few,TGCAGTGCTCGCCGACAAACAACTCAGCAGTTCTTC,CSARRQTTQQFF
TRBD1,TRBV5-4,TRBJ2-5,few,TGTGCCAGCAGCTTGGGGGACAGGGTTGAGACCCAGTACTTC,CASSLGDRVETQYF
-,TRBV7-2,TRBJ2-1,-,TGTGCCAGCAGCACTAGGCTCCCGACCGGAGGCTCTTACAATGAGCAGTTCTTC,CASSTRLPTGGSYNEQFF
TRBD2,TRBV29-1,TRBJ2-1,once,TGCAGCGTTGCCCCCCGTGCGGGAGGGGGCTACAATGAGCAGTTCTTC,CSVAPRAGGGYNEQFF
-,TRBV4-1,TRBJ1-1,-,TGCGCCAGCAACACGCCAGGGCAGAACACTGAAGCTTTCTTT,CASNTPGQNTEAFF
-,TRBV5-1,TRBJ2-2,many,TGCGCCAGCAGCTTGGTTGGGGGAGTTAACACCGGGGAGCTGTTTTTT,CASSLVGGVNTGELFF
TRBD2,TRBV7-9,TRBJ2-3,few,TGTGCCAGCAGCCTACGACTAGCGGCAAACACAGATACGCAGTATTTT,CASSLRLAANTDTQYF
-,TRBV7-2,TRBJ1-3,many,TGTGCCAGCAGCTTAGCAGGGGGTGGAAACACCATATATTTT,CASSLAGGGNTIYF
TRBD2,TRBV6-5,TRBJ2-1,-,TGTGCCAGCAGTTTGACTAGCGTCTACAATGAGCAGTTCTTC,CASSLTSVYNEQFF
-,TRBV12-3/TRBV12-4,TRBJ1-3,-,TGTGCCAGCAGTTTACGGCGGACACAGGAAAACACCATATATTTT,CASSLRRTQENTIYF
-,TRBV1,TRBJ2-5,few,TGCACCAGCAGCCAAGATTATAGCGGGGGGATTTGCCAAGAGACCCAGTACTTC,CTSSQDYSGGICQETQYF
-,TRBV2,TRBJ1-2,-,TGTGCCAGCAGTAACCGGGGACGGCCTGGCTACACCTTC,CASSNRGRPGYTF
TRBD1,TRBV12-3/TRBV12-4,TRBJ2-2,medium-sized,TGTGCCAGCAGTTTCACAGGGGGCCGGGGAACCGGGGAGCTGTTTTTT,CASSFTGGRGTGELFF
-,TRBV12-3/TRBV12-4,TRBJ1-2,few,TGTGCCAGCAGACAAACAGGGTACGGCTACACCTTC,CASRQTGYGYTF
-,TRBV7-9,TRBJ2-1,medium-sized,TGTGCCAGCAGCAGAGACTTGCTTTACAATGAGCAGTTCTTC,CASSRDLLYNEQFF